The rows below give T cell receptor beta chains drawn from one sample of a study of response to subunit inactivated influenza vaccine. MiXCR was run by TCRdb on the RT-PCR reads, yielding one entry per CDR3 protein. There are approximately 500,000 distinct CDR3 sequences in the sample; 11% to 15% occur only once, and 11% lies in the top ten. Sequences were derived from PBMCs from blood, sampled roughly 12 days after vaccination. The receptors were gathered from a man aged 45-60 years who received an inactivated influenza vaccine. Each CDR3 is given without its conserved first and last residue. Each record gives: J gene, V gene, D gene, CDR3 protein. A D gene is named only where the DNA matches it firmly.

J: TRBJ2-3
V: TRBV12-3/TRBV12-4
D: .
CDR3: ASSFGWGASTDTQY

J: TRBJ2-7
V: TRBV12-3/TRBV12-4
D: .
CDR3: ASGSGGTQYEQY

J: TRBJ2-5
V: TRBV6-1
D: .
CDR3: ASTIGMGQEETQY

J: TRBJ2-7
V: TRBV7-9
D: .
CDR3: ASSPEVPPYEQY

J: TRBJ2-3
V: TRBV5-6
D: .
CDR3: ASSLPGVQAQY

J: TRBJ2-7
V: TRBV7-2
D: .
CDR3: ASSLGGFGEQY

J: TRBJ2-7
V: TRBV6-2/TRBV6-3
D: .
CDR3: ASSYSIEGNTYEQY

J: TRBJ2-7
V: TRBV20-1
D: TRBD1
CDR3: SAPGQTYEQY

J: TRBJ2-7
V: TRBV7-2
D: .
CDR3: ASSVTGTVDYEQY

J: TRBJ1-6
V: TRBV20-1
D: .
CDR3: SARDGGSSYNSPLH

J: TRBJ2-3
V: TRBV7-9
D: TRBD1
CDR3: ASSLSDRGLTDTQY

J: TRBJ2-5
V: TRBV12-3/TRBV12-4
D: TRBD1
CDR3: ASRPGQGSQTQY

J: TRBJ2-7
V: TRBV7-9
D: .
CDR3: ASGTPWGGNEQY

J: TRBJ1-5
V: TRBV2
D: .
CDR3: ASTKGLQHPQH

J: TRBJ2-7
V: TRBV4-2
D: TRBD1
CDR3: ASSQDLETGGREQY

J: TRBJ1-3
V: TRBV7-2
D: .
CDR3: ASSLVKDSAIY

J: TRBJ2-1
V: TRBV27
D: .
CDR3: ASSLDYPYNEQF

J: TRBJ1-2
V: TRBV28
D: TRBD1
CDR3: ASTRTGRDGYT

J: TRBJ2-3
V: TRBV4-3
D: TRBD2
CDR3: ASSQVFGRGTDTQY

J: TRBJ2-1
V: TRBV6-5
D: TRBD2
CDR3: ASSYSGGSSYNEQF

J: TRBJ1-5
V: TRBV27
D: TRBD1
CDR3: ASSSTGVSNQPQH

J: TRBJ1-1
V: TRBV18
D: .
CDR3: ASSPNKLEAF

J: TRBJ2-1
V: TRBV6-2/TRBV6-3
D: TRBD1
CDR3: ASSYSRPQGARGFSYNEQF

J: TRBJ2-1
V: TRBV6-2/TRBV6-3
D: .
CDR3: ASSAVNEQF

J: TRBJ2-1
V: TRBV6-1
D: TRBD2
CDR3: ASSTLGTSGRVEQF

J: TRBJ2-3
V: TRBV7-2
D: .
CDR3: ASTRGPTDTQY

J: TRBJ2-2
V: TRBV6-1
D: .
CDR3: ASSPTVANTGELF

J: TRBJ2-5
V: TRBV24-1
D: .
CDR3: ATSDLGEGVQETQY

J: TRBJ2-1
V: TRBV5-1
D: TRBD1
CDR3: ASSEDRGYYNEQF

J: TRBJ2-3
V: TRBV7-8
D: .
CDR3: ASSLGAGGLTDTQY

J: TRBJ2-6
V: TRBV20-1
D: .
CDR3: SARVQGSLGANVLT

J: TRBJ2-7
V: TRBV28
D: .
CDR3: ASSFRAATREQY

J: TRBJ2-7
V: TRBV9
D: .
CDR3: ASSPGTVASYEQY

J: TRBJ1-1
V: TRBV7-9
D: .
CDR3: ASSPRRLRRDTEAF